This T cell receptor beta chain was documented in a study of CD8 T cells in Susac syndrome. At the level of the study: Within the sequenced Susac syndrome patient group, over 5 exhibited active disease and about eight were in remission. Blood was drawn from patients with Susac syndrome. At that point, they were therapy-naive, on corticosteroids, or on intravenous immunoglobulin alone.

Reverse transcription used roughly 0.5 to 1 ug RNA and random hexamers. immunoSEQ multiplex PCR amplified TCR beta CDR3 across 54 Vbeta, 13 Jbeta. TCRdb fed the immunoSEQ multiplex PCR reads into MiXCR, producing one record per CDR3 protein. Of 140,000 or so distinct CDR3 sequences in the sample, approximately 94% were seen once. Whole-study results and caveats: In Susac syndrome, the CD4+ T cell repertoires did not show clonal expansion.

This CDR3 region has 12 residues. With 3 bases removed from V and 6 bases from J, the gap between germline ends came to 7 bases. CDR1 is KGHDR and CDR2 is SFDVKD in the germline V gene. As concerns this clonotype: Its target is not known.

The sequenced sample was CD4+ T cells from PBMCs. This TCR was sampled from a human donor with Susac syndrome. The gene calls are TRBV24-1 and TRBJ1-2, with D maybe TRBD1 (6 bases). Here the CDR3 DNA reads TGTGCCACCAGTGATGGGACAAATGGCTACACCTTC. Translation: CATSDGTNGYTF.